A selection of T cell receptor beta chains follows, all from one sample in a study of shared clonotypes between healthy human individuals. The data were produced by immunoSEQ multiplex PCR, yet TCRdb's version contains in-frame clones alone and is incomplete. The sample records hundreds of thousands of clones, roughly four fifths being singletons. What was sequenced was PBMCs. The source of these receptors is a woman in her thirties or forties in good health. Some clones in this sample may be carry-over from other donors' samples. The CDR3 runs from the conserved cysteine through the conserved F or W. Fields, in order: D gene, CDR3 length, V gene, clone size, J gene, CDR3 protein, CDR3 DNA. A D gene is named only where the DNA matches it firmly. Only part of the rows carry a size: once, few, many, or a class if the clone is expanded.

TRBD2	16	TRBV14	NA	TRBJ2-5	CASSHSPGLAGETQYF	TGTGCCAGCAGCCACTCCCCGGGACTAGCGGGAGAGACCCAGTACTTC
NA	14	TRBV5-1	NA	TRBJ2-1	CASTRDGSDNEQFF	TGCGCCAGCACCCGGGACGGGTCGGACAATGAGCAGTTCTTC
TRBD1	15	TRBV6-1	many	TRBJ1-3	CASSEVGGSGNTIYF	TGTGCCAGCAGTGAAGTAGGGGGCTCCGGAAACACCATATATTTT
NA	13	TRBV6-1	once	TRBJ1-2	CASSEERIYGYTF	TGTGCCAGCAGTGAAGAGAGGATCTATGGCTACACCTTC
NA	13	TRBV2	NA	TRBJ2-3	CASMVERTDTQYF	TGTGCCAGCATGGTCGAGAGGACAGATACGCAGTATTTT
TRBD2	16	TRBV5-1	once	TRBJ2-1	CASSEGRELAHNEQFF	TGCGCCAGCAGCGAGGGGCGGGAACTAGCGCACAATGAGCAGTTCTTC
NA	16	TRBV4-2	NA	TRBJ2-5	CASSQGREAGGKTQYF	TGTGCCAGCAGCCAGGGTCGAGAAGCAGGGGGGAAGACCCAGTACTTC
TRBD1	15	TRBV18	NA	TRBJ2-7	CASSPSRDRWYEQYF	TGTGCCAGCTCACCAAGCCGGGACAGGTGGTACGAGCAGTACTTC
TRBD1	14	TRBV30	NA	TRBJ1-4	CAWSVQQGNEKLFF	TGTGCCTGGAGTGTACAACAGGGGAATGAAAAACTGTTTTTT
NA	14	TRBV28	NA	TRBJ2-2	CASTMGANTGELFF	TGTGCCAGCACCATGGGGGCCAACACCGGGGAGCTGTTTTTT
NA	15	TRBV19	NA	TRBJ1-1	CASSIDPLLNTEAFF	TGTGCCAGTAGTATAGATCCCCTCCTGAACACTGAAGCTTTCTTT
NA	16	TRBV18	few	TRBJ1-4	CASSPFTATTNEKLFF	TGTGCCAGCTCACCATTTACCGCTACAACTAATGAAAAACTGTTTTTT
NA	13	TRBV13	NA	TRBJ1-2	CASSLGHRYGYTF	TGTGCCAGCAGCTTAGGGCACCGCTATGGCTACACCTTC
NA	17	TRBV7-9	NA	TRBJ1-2	CASSLVRQDARNYGHTF	TGTGCCAGCAGCTTAGTCCGCCAAGACGCAAGAAACTATGGCCACACCTTC
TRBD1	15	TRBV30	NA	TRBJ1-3	CAGGTGDSSGNTIYF	TGTGCCGGGGGGACAGGGGACTCCTCTGGAAACACCATATATTTT
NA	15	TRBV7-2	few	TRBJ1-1	CASSFSAGANTEAFF	TGTGCCAGCAGCTTCTCTGCAGGGGCAAACACTGAAGCTTTCTTT
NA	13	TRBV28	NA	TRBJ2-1	CASSRASVNEQFF	TGTGCCAGCAGTCGGGCTAGTGTTAATGAGCAGTTCTTC
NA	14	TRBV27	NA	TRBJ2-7	CASSSGFAGNEQYF	TGTGCCAGCAGTTCCGGCTTTGCGGGGAACGAGCAGTACTTC
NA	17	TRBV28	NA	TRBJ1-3	CASSLSPWTATGNTIYF	TGTGCCAGCAGTTTATCCCCTTGGACAGCAACTGGAAACACCATATATTTT
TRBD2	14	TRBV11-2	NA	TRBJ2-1	CASSLLAGGGEQFF	TGTGCCAGCAGCTTGCTAGCGGGAGGAGGAGAGCAGTTCTTC
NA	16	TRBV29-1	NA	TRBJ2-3	CSVEDPREAAPGTQYF	TGCAGCGTTGAAGATCCTAGGGAGGCCGCCCCAGGTACGCAGTATTTT
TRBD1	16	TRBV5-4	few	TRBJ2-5	CASKQRTGGVEETQYF	TGTGCCAGCAAGCAAAGGACAGGGGGGGTGGAAGAGACCCAGTACTTC
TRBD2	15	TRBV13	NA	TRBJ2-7	CASSRLAGGGGEQYF	TGTGCCAGCAGCCGCCTAGCGGGAGGGGGCGGGGAGCAGTACTTC
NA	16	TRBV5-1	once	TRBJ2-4	CASSTGQGSPKNIQYF	TGCGCCAGCAGCACCGGACAAGGGAGCCCCAAAAACATTCAGTACTTC
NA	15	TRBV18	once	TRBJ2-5	CASSPPDGRQETQYF	TGTGCCAGCTCACCACCCGATGGGAGGCAAGAGACCCAGTACTTC
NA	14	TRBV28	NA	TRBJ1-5	CASSFFISDQPQHF	TGTGCCAGCAGTTTTTTCATTTCGGATCAGCCCCAGCATTTT
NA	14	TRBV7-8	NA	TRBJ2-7	CASSSSAGPYEQYF	TGTGCCAGCAGCTCCTCGGCGGGACCCTACGAGCAGTACTTC
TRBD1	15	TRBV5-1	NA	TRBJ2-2	CASRKPGGLSGELFF	TGCGCCAGCAGGAAACCAGGGGGCTTGAGCGGGGAGCTGTTTTTT
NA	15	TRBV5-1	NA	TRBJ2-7	CASRAGTSLSYEQYF	TGCGCCAGCAGAGCCGGAACCTCACTCTCCTACGAGCAGTACTTC
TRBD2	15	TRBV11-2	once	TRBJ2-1	CASSLRLAVENEQFF	TGTGCCAGCAGCCTCCGACTAGCAGTCGAGAATGAGCAGTTCTTC
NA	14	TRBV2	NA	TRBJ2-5	CASSVSGAGETQYF	TGTGCCAGCAGCGTTTCGGGGGCCGGAGAGACCCAGTACTTC
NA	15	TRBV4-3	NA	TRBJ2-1	CASSQDEGSYNEQFF	TGCGCCAGCAGCCAAGATGAGGGCTCCTACAATGAGCAGTTCTTC
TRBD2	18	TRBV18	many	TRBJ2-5	CASSPPRGTSGFQETQYF	TGTGCCAGCTCACCACCGAGAGGGACTAGCGGTTTCCAAGAGACCCAGTACTTC
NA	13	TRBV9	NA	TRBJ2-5	CASSVRGEETQYF	TGTGCCAGCAGCGTCAGGGGTGAAGAGACCCAGTACTTC
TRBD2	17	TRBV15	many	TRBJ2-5	CATSREYPGAGSETQYF	TGTGCCACCAGCAGAGAGTACCCGGGAGCGGGGTCAGAGACCCAGTACTTC
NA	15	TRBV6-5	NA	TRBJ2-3	CASSPRGGGTDTQYF	TGTGCCAGCTCTCCGAGGGGGGGTGGCACAGATACGCAGTATTTT
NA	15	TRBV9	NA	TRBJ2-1	CASSVLGQSYNEQFF	TGTGCCAGCAGCGTACTGGGGCAGTCCTACAATGAGCAGTTCTTC
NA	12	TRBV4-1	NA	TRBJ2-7	CASSQDMNEQYF	TGCGCCAGCAGCCAAGATATGAACGAGCAGTACTTC
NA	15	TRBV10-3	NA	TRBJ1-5	CAISETGKSNQPQHF	TGTGCCATCAGTGAGACAGGGAAAAGCAATCAGCCCCAGCATTTT
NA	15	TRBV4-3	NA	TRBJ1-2	CASGDRVEDTYGYTF	TGCGCCAGCGGTGACCGGGTCGAGGACACCTATGGCTACACCTTC
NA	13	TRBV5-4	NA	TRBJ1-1	CASSPRVSSEAFF	TGTGCCAGCAGCCCAAGGGTGAGTTCTGAAGCTTTCTTT
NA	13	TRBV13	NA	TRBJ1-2	CASSFQRNYGYTF	TGTGCCAGCAGTTTCCAACGGAACTATGGCTACACCTTC